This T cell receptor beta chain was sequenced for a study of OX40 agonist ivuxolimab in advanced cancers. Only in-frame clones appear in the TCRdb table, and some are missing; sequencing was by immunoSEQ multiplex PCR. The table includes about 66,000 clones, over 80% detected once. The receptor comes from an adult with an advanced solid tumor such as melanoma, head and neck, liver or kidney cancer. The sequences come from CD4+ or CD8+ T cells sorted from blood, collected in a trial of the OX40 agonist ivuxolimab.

CDR3 nucleotide sequence: TGTGCCAGCAGTGAATCGTGGGGGAACACTGAAGCTTTCTTT. As protein: CASSESWGNTEAFF. The chain is built from TRBV6-1 and TRBJ1-1, with no clear D. The germline V gene has CDR1 MNHNS and CDR2 SASEGT. CDR3 length: 14 residues. The V gene lost 2 bases and the J gene lost 1 base, with 8 bases spanning the gap.